Below, 27 T cell receptor beta chains from the same sample are listed, as sequenced in a study of blood T cell repertoires in COVID-19. TCRdb's copy holds only in-frame clones and misses some; the assay was immunoSEQ multiplex PCR. The sample holds 150,000 to 200,000 clones, around 86% seen once. Sequencing was carried out using peripheral blood. The receptor set was obtained from a man aged 45 to 65 with active or convalescent COVID-19.

This chain connects TRBV2 to TRBJ1-2; a weak D match, TRBD1 (5 bases). The V gene lost 8 bases and the J gene lost 4 bases, with 11 bases spanning the gap. The CDR3 extends over 12 amino acids. The V gene's germline CDR1 is SNHLY and CDR2 FYNNEI. The CDR3 reads CASRPGPYGYTF. The CDR3 DNA reads TGTGCCAGCCGCCCAGGGCCCTATGGCTACACCTTC.

The chain joins TRBV4-1 to TRBJ2-7, with 12 bases fitting TRBD2. The germline gives CDR1 MGHRA, CDR2 YSYEKL. With V trimmed by 1 base and J by 4 bases, 5 bases remained unmatched. CDR3 length: 16 amino acids. CDR3 DNA: TGCGCCAGCAGCCAAGGACTAGCGGGAGATATATACGAGCAGTACTTC. As protein: CASSQGLAGDIYEQYF.

The J gene is TRBJ2-7, the V gene TRBV25-1; D might be TRBD2 (6 bases). Trimming took off 2 bases at V and 5 bases at J, with 13 bases between the two ends. Germline CDR1 and CDR2: MGHDK and SYGVNS. The CDR3 is 14 amino acids. DNA for the CDR3: TGTGCCAGCAGTGAAGGGTCCCGGGAGAACGAGCAGTACTTC. This gives the protein CASSEGSRENEQYF.

The chain recombines TRBV7-2 with TRBJ1-4; no firm D call. This CDR3 has 14 amino acids. The germline gives CDR1 SGHTA, CDR2 FQGNSA. Trimming shortened V by 1 base and J by 5 bases, and 8 bases separated the two germline ends. The CDR3 loop is CASSLEQSNEKLFF. The CDR3 DNA follows: TGTGCCAGCAGCTTAGAACAGAGCAATGAAAAACTGTTTTTT.

The CDR3 bases are TGCGCCAGCAGCCAAGGGGCGGGAGGGGGGACCCAGTACTTC. It codes for CASSQGAGGGTQYF. V is TRBV4-3 and J is TRBJ2-5; 9 nucleotides match TRBD2. Germline assignment: CDR1 LGHNA and CDR2 YSLEER. V lost 1 base to trimming and J lost 7 bases; unmatched junction nucleotides: 4. The CDR3 is 14 residues long.

The CDR3: CASSVQGAGMELFF. CDR3 bases: TGTGCCAGCAGCGTCCAGGGGGCCGGTATGGAACTGTTTTTT. This chain connects TRBV7-9 to TRBJ1-4, with TRBD1 matching over 8 bases. The CDR3 loop spans 14 amino acids. Germline V gene lookup returns CDR1 SEHNR and CDR2 FQNEAQ (reference sequence). Trimming cost V 5 bases and J 12 bases; bases outside gene matches: 11.

The gene calls are TRBV30 and TRBJ2-5; D is unclear. Germline assignment: CDR1 GTSNPN and CDR2 SVGIG (reference sequence). V was pared by 3 bases and J by 5 bases, with 13 bases between. The length of the CDR3 is 13 residues. CDR3 in DNA: TGTGCCTGGAGAGAGGTGTTATGGGAGACCCAGTACTTC. This translates into CAWREVLWETQYF.

The table lists this clone with a few counts. This chain connects TRBV4-3 to TRBJ1-5; TRBD1 aligns across 7 bases. Germline V gene lookup returns CDR1 LGHNA and CDR2 YSLEER. The ends lost 0 bases at V and 7 bases at J; junction bases unmatched: 9. The CDR3 is 16 residues long. The CDR3 bases are TGCGCCAGCAGCCAAGAGGCACAGGGGACGCGGCAGCCCCAGCATTTT. Its translation is CASSQEAQGTRQPQHF.

The chain couples TRBV9 to TRBJ2-1, with 9 bases that match TRBD2. V dropped 0 bases and J dropped 5; count of bases not matched to a gene: 6. CDR1 and CDR2 from the germline V gene are SGDLS and YYNGEE. CDR3 size: 16 residues. CDR3 in amino acids: CASSVGPTSGNNEQFF. The CDR3, as DNA: TGTGCCAGCAGCGTAGGCCCGACTAGCGGAAACAATGAGCAGTTCTTC. Drawing the rest from reference TRBV9 and TRBJ2-1, the complete variable domain is DSGVTQTPKHLITATGQRVTLRCSPRSGDLSVYWYQQSLDQGLQFLIQYYNGEERAKGNILERFSAQQFPDLHSELNLSSLELGDSALYFCASSVGPTSGNNEQFFGPGTRLTVL.

This chain connects TRBV18 to TRBJ1-2; D unresolved. This CDR3 contains 14 residues. Germline V gene sequence: CDR1 KGHSH, CDR2 LQKENI. V was clipped by 3 bases and J by 0 bases, with 8 bases between them. DNA for the CDR3: TGTGCCAGCTCACCCGGGTCGACTAACTATGGCTACACCTTC. Translated, it gives CASSPGSTNYGYTF.

This rearrangement joins TRBV9 to TRBJ2-7; 8 positions match TRBD1. Germline V gene lookup returns CDR1 SGDLS and CDR2 YYNGEE. V lost 5 bases and J lost 3; bases outside the gene matches: 7. The CDR3 has 14 amino acids. The CDR3 region is CASSPETGDYEQYF. The CDR3 DNA follows: TGTGCCAGCAGTCCCGAGACAGGGGACTACGAGCAGTACTTC.

The chain is built from TRBV19 and TRBJ2-7, with 12 nucleotides matching TRBD1. Germline CDR1 reads LNHDA; CDR2 reads SQIVND (reference sequence). V shed 6 bases and J 7 bases; nucleotides not matched to a gene: 7. CDR3 length equals 14 residues. The CDR3: CASSLGQGAREQYF. The CDR3, as DNA: TGTGCCAGTAGCTTGGGACAGGGGGCACGAGAGCAGTACTTC.

The chain recombines TRBV5-4 with TRBJ1-5; 8 bases align to TRBD1. The CDR3 covers 15 residues. In germline, CDR1 is SGHNT, CDR2 YYREEE (reference sequence). J was trimmed by 3 bases and V by 1 base; bases with no gene match: 3. CDR3 residues: CASSLQGAYNQPQHF. As DNA, the CDR3 is TGTGCCAGCAGCTTGCAGGGGGCCTACAATCAGCCCCAGCATTTT.

The CDR3 nucleotides are TGCGCCAGCAGCTTGACATTTGGCTATGGCTACACCTTC. Its translation: CASSLTFGYGYTF. The chain combines TRBV5-1 with TRBJ1-2; D remains ambiguous. V lost 1 base to trimming and J lost 4 bases, with 8 bases between them. Germline V gene lookup returns CDR1 SGHRS and CDR2 YFSETQ. The length of the CDR3 is 13 residues.

In this sample, this clone turned up once. The chain employs TRBV7-2 and TRBJ1-6; 7 nucleotides match TRBD1. The CDR3 is made up of 14 amino acids. Germline CDR1 is SGHTA and CDR2 is FQGNSA. The trim removed 5 bases at V and 5 bases at J, leaving 3 bases unmatched. CDR3 sequence reads: CASSLGQNNSPLHF. Written as DNA, the CDR3 is TGTGCCAGCAGCCTGGGACAGAATAATTCACCCCTCCACTTT.

This clone has just a few counts. The chain uses TRBV6-4 and TRBJ1-1, with a weak D call TRBD1 (6 bases). This CDR3 contains 15 residues. The V gene's germline CDR1 is MRHNA and CDR2 SNTAGT. V was clipped by 3 bases and J by 0 bases, with 11 bases between them. The CDR3 sequence: CASSENTGMNTEAFF. The CDR3 DNA follows: TGTGCCAGCAGTGAAAATACAGGGATGAACACTGAAGCTTTCTTT.

The chain carries TRBV28 and TRBJ1-1, with a weak D call TRBD1 (6 bases). The CDR3 is 13 amino acids. The V end was cut by 5 bases, the J end by 6 bases, with 13 bases between. The germline V gene has CDR1 MDHEN and CDR2 SYDVKM. The CDR3 nucleotides read TGTGCCAGCAGTCCAGGGACAACACCTGAAGCTTTCTTT. Translation gives CASSPGTTPEAFF. Filled out from reference TRBV28 and TRBJ1-1, the complete variable domain reads DVKVTQSSRYLVKRTGEKVFLECVQDMDHENMFWYRQDPGLGLRLIYFSYDVKMKEKGDIPEGYSVSREKKERFSLILESASTNQTSMYLCASSPGTTPEAFFGQGTRLTVV.

The gene calls are TRBV6-6 and TRBJ2-2; D unclear. CDR3 length equals 14 residues. The germline V gene has CDR1 MNHNY and CDR2 SVGAGI (reference sequence). Between the trimmed V and J ends, which lost 10 bases and 4 bases, there was a span of 16 bases. The chain's CDR3 is CATWVRVGTGELFF. The CDR3 DNA is TGTGCCACCTGGGTCCGGGTAGGCACCGGGGAGCTGTTTTTT.

This chain connects TRBV11-3 to TRBJ2-2, with TRBD1 matching over 8 bases. V lost 5 bases, J lost 2 bases, and 7 bases stayed unmatched. The CDR3 sequence is 16 residues long. The germline V gene encodes CDR1 SGHNT and CDR2 YENEEA. In DNA form, the CDR3 reads TGTGCCAGCAGCCCCCTCGGACAGGGTAACACCGGGGAGCTGTTTTTT. Protein sequence: CASSPLGQGNTGELFF.

This clone has just a few counts. The V and J genes are TRBV19 and TRBJ1-5; D is unresolved. Trimming shortened V by 3 bases and J by 2 bases, and 11 bases separated the two germline ends. Germline CDR1 reads LNHDA; CDR2 reads SQIVND (reference sequence). This CDR3 region has 15 residues. The DNA of the CDR3 is TGTGCCAGTAGTATTCTAGCCGGAGGCAATCAGCCCCAGCATTTT. This codes for CASSILAGGNQPQHF.

The chain carries TRBV7-9 and TRBJ2-1; 10 bases fit TRBD1. This CDR3 comprises 15 residues. The V gene's germline CDR1 is SEHNR and CDR2 FQNEAQ (reference sequence). After removal of 6 bases from V and 2 bases from J, the junction contained 4 bases not matched to a gene. The CDR3 DNA reads TGTGCCAGCAGACCGGGACAGGGGACCTACAATGAGCAGTTCTTC. Encoded protein: CASRPGQGTYNEQFF.

The gene calls are TRBV10-2 and TRBJ2-1; 12 positions agree with TRBD2. The J segment lost 8 bases and the V segment lost 6 bases, leaving 8 bases of the junction unmatched. Looked up from germline, CDR1 is WSHSY and CDR2 is SAAADI. The CDR3 totals 15 residues. CDR3 residues: CASRKTSGSRDEQFF. The CDR3 DNA reads TGCGCCAGCAGGAAGACTAGCGGGAGCAGGGATGAGCAGTTCTTC.

The V and J genes are TRBV30 and TRBJ2-7, with D tentatively TRBD2 (6 bases). V was shortened by 2 bases and J by 9 bases, with 11 bases between the two germline ends. The CDR3 totals 11 residues. Germline CDR1 is GTSNPN and CDR2 is SVGIG (reference sequence). The CDR3 DNA follows: TGTGCCTGGAGTAGAGATAGCGGGCAGTACTTC. This translates into CAWSRDSGQYF.

The chain is built from TRBV18 and TRBJ2-7, with 9 bases lining up with TRBD1. Losses at the gene ends were 3 bases for V and 3 bases for J; bases not matched to a gene: 3. The CDR3 contains 14 residues. The germline CDR1 and CDR2 sequences are KGHSH and LQKENI. In nucleotides, the CDR3 is TGTGCCAGCTCACCTGGGACAGGGATCTACGAGCAGTACTTC. It translates to CASSPGTGIYEQYF.

The CDR3 coding sequence is TGCAGCGTTGAAGAACAAACTAACTATGGCTACACCTTC. As protein: CSVEEQTNYGYTF. This chain joins TRBV29-1 and TRBJ1-2, with D uncertain. Trimming pared 0 bases from V and 0 bases from J, leaving 5 bases between. Germline V CDR1 and CDR2: SQVTM, ANQGSEA. The CDR3 is 13 amino acids.

V and J are TRBV30 and TRBJ1-1, with D perhaps matching TRBD1 (6 bases). Trimming removed 0 bases from V and 4 bases from J, with 12 bases in between. CDR1 is GTSNPN and CDR2 is SVGIG in the germline V gene (reference sequence). This CDR3 comprises 14 residues. The DNA for the CDR3 is TGTGCCTGGAGTGTACCAGGCAGGGGCACTGAAGCTTTCTTT. This sequence encodes CAWSVPGRGTEAFF.

This chain joins TRBV7-6 and TRBJ2-1, with D perhaps TRBD2 (5 bases). This CDR3 region has 13 residues. V was clipped by 4 bases and J by 8 bases, with 12 bases between them. Germline V lookup: CDR1 SGHVS, CDR2 FNYEAQ. This chain's CDR3 is CASSSPQDYEQFF. The CDR3 nucleotides are TGTGCCAGCAGCTCGCCTCAGGACTATGAGCAGTTCTTC. Together with reference TRBV7-6 and TRBJ2-1, the CDR3 gives the full variable domain: GAGVSQSPRYKVTKRGQDVALRCDPISGHVSLYWYRQALGQGPEFLTYFNYEAQQDKSGLPNDRFSAERPEGSISTLTIQRTEQRDSAMYRCASSSPQDYEQFFGPGTRLTVL.